These T cell receptor beta chains were read from a single sample in a study of CD4+ T cells in melanoma. The repertoire was sequenced with immunoSEQ multiplex PCR; TCRdb's copy has only in-frame clones and lacks some. The sample has about 54,000 clones; over 60% are singletons. Sequencing input: tumor tissue. These receptors all come from a human donor with melanoma. The CDR3 runs from the conserved cysteine through the conserved F or W. A D gene is named only where the DNA matches it firmly. Rows may omit the clone size; those that give it use once, few, many or a size class.

DNA | CDR3 | size | D | J | V
TGTGCCAGCAGCTTAGGCGGTCAGCCCCAGCATTTT | CASSLGGQPQHF | NA | NA | TRBJ1-5 | TRBV7-9
TGTGCCAGCAGCCAAGCGGGACAAATGACTGAAGCTTTCTTT | CASSQAGQMTEAFF | few | NA | TRBJ1-1 | TRBV5-4
TGTGCCAGCAGCTTAGGTGATGGGTGGGGCCAAGAGACCCAGTACTTC | CASSLGDGWGQETQYF | NA | NA | TRBJ2-5 | TRBV7-9
TGTGCCAGCAGTGGGGTCAGACAAGGGGCCCAAGAGACCCAGTACTTC | CASSGVRQGAQETQYF | few | NA | TRBJ2-5 | TRBV6-1
TGTGCCAGCAGCTTGAGGTTTGGGTCTGGAAACACCATATATTTT | CASSLRFGSGNTIYF | few | NA | TRBJ1-3 | TRBV5-5
TGTGCCAGCAGCCCCGGGACAGGATTCATGAACACTGAAGCTTTCTTT | CASSPGTGFMNTEAFF | few | TRBD1 | TRBJ1-1 | TRBV7-9
TGTGCCACCCGGACAGGGCAGAACACTGAAGCTTTCTTT | CATRTGQNTEAFF | NA | TRBD1 | TRBJ1-1 | TRBV6-6
TGTGCCAGCAGTTACCAGGGCTCCTACAATGAGCAGTTCTTC | CASSYQGSYNEQFF | NA | NA | TRBJ2-1 | TRBV6-6
TGTGCCAGCAGTGAGGGGACAGGGGACACTGAAGCTTTCTTT | CASSEGTGDTEAFF | few | TRBD1 | TRBJ1-1 | TRBV6-1
TGTGCCAGCAGAATTAACCCACTGAGAAATGAAAAACTGTTTTTT | CASRINPLRNEKLFF | NA | NA | TRBJ1-4 | TRBV6-1
TGTGCCAGCAGCTTAATTACGGCCGGGATAAGCAACACCGGGGAGCTGTTTTTT | CASSLITAGISNTGELFF | NA | NA | TRBJ2-2 | TRBV7-3
TGTGCCAGCAGCTCGGACCCCTACCGGAATGAGCAGTTCTTC | CASSSDPYRNEQFF | NA | NA | TRBJ2-1 | TRBV7-2
TGTGCCAGCAGCTTAGGGTTTCGGAACTCTGGAAACACCATATATTTT | CASSLGFRNSGNTIYF | NA | NA | TRBJ1-3 | TRBV7-6